This entry lists 9 T cell receptor beta chains sequenced from one sample in a study of OX40 agonist ivuxolimab in advanced cancers. Libraries were prepared by immunoSEQ multiplex PCR; TCRdb keeps only in-frame clonotypes and omits some of them. The sample records about 70,000 clones, roughly 85% being singletons. Sequencing used CD4+ or CD8+ T cells sorted from blood, obtained in a trial of the OX40 agonist ivuxolimab. The source of these receptors is an adult with an advanced solid tumor such as melanoma, head and neck, liver or kidney cancer.

This chain uses TRBV18 with TRBJ1-4; the D gene is possibly TRBD1 (5 bases). V was pared by 2 bases and J by 7 bases, with 11 bases between. The CDR3 runs 14 residues. Germline V gene data show CDR1 as KGHSH and CDR2 as LQKENI. CDR3 sequence: CASSPTSTAEKLFF. The CDR3 coding sequence is TGTGCCAGCTCACCAACCTCGACAGCTGAAAAACTGTTTTTT.

V is TRBV6-5 and J is TRBJ1-3; D is undetermined. The V gene lost 6 bases and the J gene lost 4 bases, with 13 bases spanning the gap. Germline V gene data show CDR1 as MNHEY and CDR2 as SVGAGI. The CDR3 is 14 amino acids. The CDR3 sequence is CASSPAQRGNTIYF. The CDR3 nucleotides read TGTGCCAGCAGCCCCGCTCAAAGGGGAAACACCATATATTTT.

This chain connects TRBV4-3 to TRBJ2-7; 12 nucleotides match TRBD2. Germline loops: CDR1 LGHNA, CDR2 YSLEER. J was trimmed by 2 bases and V by 0 bases; bases with no gene match: 2. This CDR3 region has 16 residues. DNA for the CDR3: TGCGCCAGCAGCCAAGACCCTAGCGGGAGGGCCTACGAGCAGTACTTC. Translating it yields CASSQDPSGRAYEQYF.

The CDR3 bases are TGTGCCACCCAGAAGGGGGGTTATGATGAAAAACTGTTTTTT. Protein: CATQKGGYDEKLFF. The chain employs TRBV28 and TRBJ1-4; perhaps TRBD1 as D (6 bases). CDR1 is MDHEN and CDR2 is SYDVKM in the germline V gene. The CDR3 is 14 residues long. Trimming shortened V by 10 bases and J by 6 bases, and 18 bases separated the two germline ends.

This rearrangement joins TRBV14 to TRBJ2-3; 8 bases match TRBD1. The CDR3 has 15 residues. Germline CDR1 is SGHDN and CDR2 is FVKESK. J lost 0 bases, V lost 3 bases, and 2 bases had no gene match. The CDR3 coding sequence is TGTGCCAGCAGCCAGCGGACAGGGAGCACAGATACGCAGTATTTT. Translating gives CASSQRTGSTDTQYF.

This clone was observed once. This sequence joins TRBV5-6 and TRBJ2-7, with D uncertain. Between the trimmed V and J ends, which lost 4 bases and 8 bases, there was a span of 16 bases. This CDR3 has 13 residues. Germline loops: CDR1 SGHDT, CDR2 YYEEEE. The CDR3 sequence: CASSATVRPKQYF. The CDR3 region has the DNA TGTGCCAGCAGCGCCACGGTCCGACCGAAGCAGTACTTC. Full variable domain (rest looked up from reference TRBV5-6 and TRBJ2-7): DAGVTQSPTHLIKTRGQQVTLRCSPKSGHDTVSWYQQALGQGPQFIFQYYEEEERQRGNFPDRFSGHQFPNYSSELNVNALLLGDSALYLCASSATVRPKQYFGPGTRLTVT.

V is TRBV12-5 and J is TRBJ2-5; maybe TRBD1 (6 bases). The CDR3 loop spans 16 amino acids. Trimming left V 1 base short and J 2 bases short, with 14 bases between. CDR1 is LGHNT, CDR2 FRNRAP, per germline. CDR3 coding DNA: TGTGCTAGTGGTTTGGCCCTTGGGCAGGGGCAAGAGACCCAGTACTTC. Amino acid sequence: CASGLALGQGQETQYF.

V is TRBV29-1 and J is TRBJ2-5; TRBD2 matches 8 bases. Germline CDR1 is SQVTM and CDR2 is ANQGSEA. The length of the CDR3 is 14 residues. V trimming: 0 bases; J trimming: 5 bases; junction bases outside the gene matches: 5. The CDR3 region has the DNA TGCAGCGTTGAAGAACAACTAGCGGCGGAGACCCAGTACTTC. This sequence encodes CSVEEQLAAETQYF.

The genes are TRBV5-1 and TRBJ2-5; TRBD1 might be the D (5 bases). This CDR3 region has 12 residues. Per the germline V gene, CDR1 is SGHRS and CDR2 is YFSETQ. The V gene lost 7 bases and the J gene lost 4 bases, with 11 bases spanning the gap. CDR3 region: CASRLTGETQYF. Here the CDR3 DNA reads TGCGCCAGCCGGCTAACAGGAGAGACCCAGTACTTC.